These 32 T cell receptor beta chains originate from one sample sequenced in a study of T-cell memory formation after mild COVID-19. TCRdb re-derived calls from the 5' RACE reads in MiXCR, one entry per CDR3 protein. The repertoire consists of about 400,000 distinct CDR3 sequences, with 20% to 25% occurring once and the leading ten covering 10% to 15%. Sequencing was carried out using PBMCs or a T cell subset sorted from them (not recorded which). All receptors derive from an adult woman who had mild COVID-19 (a few samples of this study predate the infection). Cell type and time point are not known.

The chain has TRBV29-1 and TRBJ1-1; D unresolved. The CDR3 loop spans 13 amino acids. Trimming left V 2 bases short and J 5 bases short, with 12 bases between. CDR1 and CDR2 (germline): SQVTM, ANQGSEA. The CDR3 bases are TGCAGCGTTGAAAGGCAGGTGGGGACTGAAGCTTTCTTT. Its translation: CSVERQVGTEAFF.

The rearrangement joins TRBV29-1 to TRBJ1-1; D is perhaps TRBD1 (6 bases). Deletions cut 6 bases from V and 4 bases from J, with 21 bases between. In germline, CDR1 is SQVTM, CDR2 ANQGSEA. The CDR3 sequence is 15 residues long. As DNA, the CDR3 is TGCAGCGTCCGTATCGACCAGCGGGGGGCCACTGAAGCTTTCTTT. Translated: CSVRIDQRGATEAFF.

A few counts support this clonotype. The rearrangement uses TRBV23-1 and TRBJ2-2; 8 positions agree with TRBD2. TRBV23-1 is an ORF, with its function uncertain. The CDR3 runs to 14 residues. V lost 7 bases and J lost 4; bases outside the gene matches: 5. CDR3 in amino acids: CASTRGGLTGELFF. DNA for the CDR3: TGCGCCAGCACACGGGGGGGGCTCACCGGGGAGCTGTTTTTT.

The chain couples TRBV7-8 to TRBJ2-1; 10 nucleotides agree with TRBD1. Germline V gives CDR1 SGHVS, CDR2 FQNEAQ. There are 15 residues in the CDR3. The V gene end was trimmed by 1 base and the J gene end by 6 bases; junction bases not matched to a gene: 3. The CDR3 coding sequence is TGTGCCAGCAGCTTAGGACAGGGGGCCGGCAATGAGCAGTTCTTC. This translates into CASSLGQGAGNEQFF.

This clonotype was counted a few times. The J gene is TRBJ2-3, the V gene TRBV20-1, with D perhaps given as TRBD1 or TRBD2 (5 bases each). Germline V gene sequence: CDR1 DFQATT, CDR2 SNEGSKA (reference sequence). V was trimmed by 5 bases and J by 1 base, leaving 10 bases between them. The CDR3 sequence is 13 residues long. The CDR3 protein is CSAGPGRTDTQYF. The CDR3 DNA reads as TGCAGTGCTGGTCCGGGACGCACAGATACGCAGTATTTT.

The rearrangement links TRBV5-1 to TRBJ2-2; 11 bases map to TRBD2. This CDR3 comprises 17 residues. The germline gives CDR1 SGHRS, CDR2 YFSETQ. Unmatched junction bases numbered 7, after V lost 3 bases and J lost 3 bases. The CDR3 loop is CASSSGLAEIDTGELFF. CDR3 DNA sequence: TGCGCCAGCAGCTCGGGACTAGCGGAAATAGACACCGGGGAGCTGTTTTTT.

The V call is TRBV12-3 or TRBV12-4, the J call TRBJ1-5, with a tentative D call TRBD1 (5 bases). The V and J ends lost 6 bases and 3 bases respectively, with 18 bases between them. This CDR3 region has 16 residues. The CDR3 loop reads CASRPPGRGPNQPQHF. DNA for the CDR3: TGTGCCAGCAGACCTCCGGGCCGGGGCCCCAATCAGCCCCAGCATTTT.

This rearrangement joins TRBV24-1 to TRBJ2-3; D might be TRBD1 or TRBD2, each matching 5 bases. V was clipped by 7 bases and J by 4 bases, with 17 bases between them. In germline, CDR1 is KGHDR, CDR2 SFDVKD. The CDR3 loop spans 15 amino acids. The CDR3 is CATSLTGTAADTQYF. The DNA of the CDR3 is TGTGCCACCAGCTTAACTGGGACCGCAGCAGATACGCAGTATTTT.

This rearrangement joins TRBV6-5 to TRBJ2-5; TRBD2 matches 12 bases. From germline, CDR1 is MNHEY and CDR2 SVGAGI. V was pared by 2 bases and J by 7 bases, with 14 bases of the junction left unmatched. This CDR3 contains 18 residues. The CDR3 DNA is TGTGCCAGCAGTTACATAGGGGGGACTAGCGGGTTCATTGCGACCCAGTACTTC. It specifies CASSYIGGTSGFIATQYF.

The DNA for the CDR3 is TGTGCCAGCAGCCGGGTTGGGGGTAAACCATCTGGGGCCAACGTCCTGACTTTC. Translated, it gives CASSRVGGKPSGANVLTF. The chain carries TRBV11-3 and TRBJ2-6; D tentatively fits TRBD1 or TRBD2 (5 bases each). The germline V and J ends were trimmed by 5 bases and 1 base, with 18 bases remaining between them. Germline V CDR1 and CDR2: SGHNT, YENEEA. The CDR3 loop spans 18 amino acids.

This clonotype was seen just once. V usage is TRBV13 and J usage is TRBJ2-1; D is perhaps TRBD1 or TRBD2 (5 bases each). The CDR3 is made up of 13 amino acids. Trimming removed 5 bases at V and 8 bases at J, with 13 bases between. The V gene's germline CDR1 is PRHDT and CDR2 FYEKMQ (reference sequence). The CDR3, as DNA: TGTGCCAGCAGCCTACGGGGCGTCGATGAGCAGTTCTTC. Residues: CASSLRGVDEQFF.

This clonotype appeared a few times. The rearrangement uses TRBV12-3 or TRBV12-4 and TRBJ2-7, with no clear D. The V gene lost 6 bases and the J gene lost 6 bases, with 18 bases spanning the gap. The CDR3 spans 14 residues. For the CDR3, the DNA is TGTGCCAGCAGCCCCCACCCGTCCACCGGCGAGCAGTACTTC. Its translation is CASSPHPSTGEQYF.

This clonotype turned up a few times. As DNA, the CDR3 is TGCGCCAGCAGCTTGGAGGCAGGGTCGTATCAGCCCCAGCATTTT. Its translation: CASSLEAGSYQPQHF. The chain joins TRBV5-1 to TRBJ1-5; tentatively, D is TRBD1 (5 bases). V was clipped by 0 bases and J by 5 bases, with 12 bases between them. The CDR3 covers 15 residues. Germline-derived CDR1 and CDR2 are SGHRS and YFSETQ.

J is TRBJ2-3 and V is TRBV4-2, with 11 positions matching TRBD2. Germline CDR1 reads LGHNA; CDR2 reads YNFKEQ. V trimming: 0 bases; J trimming: 9 bases; junction bases outside the gene matches: 17. The CDR3 totals 19 residues. This CDR3 reads CASSQEDRGLAATPVTQYF. Here the CDR3 DNA reads TGTGCCAGCAGCCAAGAAGATAGGGGACTAGCGGCTACCCCGGTGACGCAGTATTTT.

The chain links TRBV12-3 or TRBV12-4 to TRBJ1-5; the match to TRBD1 covers 10 bases. This CDR3 region has 15 residues. V shed 8 bases and J 7 bases; nucleotides not matched to a gene: 11. CDR3 nucleotide sequence: TGTGCCAGCCAGAGCGGACAGGGGGTTGTGCAGCCCCAGCATTTT. Amino acid sequence: CASQSGQGVVQPQHF.

J is TRBJ2-5 and V is TRBV4-3; the D is unclear. CDR1 is LGHNA and CDR2 is YSLEER in the germline V gene. The length of the CDR3 is 15 residues. Trimming took 0 bases from V and 4 from J, leaving 12 bases between them. The CDR3 region is CASSQDRGFTETQYF. The CDR3 DNA reads TGCGCCAGCAGCCAAGATCGTGGATTTACAGAGACCCAGTACTTC.

The chain is built from TRBV29-1 and TRBJ1-2; no clear D. The CDR3 length is 12 residues. Germline V gene sequence: CDR1 SQVTM, CDR2 ANQGSEA. The V end lost 4 bases, the J end lost 4 bases, and 10 bases lay between the germline ends. This chain's CDR3 is CSVVKGIYGYTF. Here the CDR3 DNA reads TGCAGCGTTGTAAAGGGTATCTATGGCTACACCTTC.

The chain recombines TRBV20-1 with TRBJ1-2; D unclear. The germline V and J ends were trimmed by 0 bases and 4 bases, with 6 bases remaining between them. The CDR3 extends over 12 amino acids. Germline V gene sequence: CDR1 DFQATT, CDR2 SNEGSKA (reference sequence). This CDR3 reads CSARELGYGYTF. The DNA for the CDR3 is TGCAGTGCTAGAGAGCTTGGCTATGGCTACACCTTC.

The genes are TRBV9 and TRBJ1-3, with D maybe TRBD1 (5 bases). Trimming left V 0 bases short and J 7 bases short, with 11 bases between. The CDR3 runs to 14 residues. Germline assignment: CDR1 SGDLS and CDR2 YYNGEE. The CDR3 DNA sequence: TGTGCCAGCAGCGTAGCTGACAGTGGGAACACCATATATTTT. Protein product: CASSVADSGNTIYF.

The chain uses TRBV20-1 and TRBJ2-5; the match to TRBD1 covers 7 bases. The germline V gene encodes CDR1 DFQATT and CDR2 SNEGSKA (reference sequence). Losses at the gene ends were 6 bases for V and 5 bases for J; bases not matched to a gene: 9. CDR3 length: 13 amino acids. The CDR3 sequence: CSAPHRGRETQYF. The CDR3 nucleotides are TGCAGTGCCCCCCACAGGGGAAGGGAGACCCAGTACTTC.

This clonotype was detected a few times. V usage is TRBV12-3 or TRBV12-4 and J usage is TRBJ1-2; D is perhaps TRBD1 (6 bases). This CDR3 is 13 amino acids long. V lost 7 bases and J 8 bases, leaving 17 bases between the germline ends. CDR3 sequence reads: CASTLGGADGYTF. CDR3 bases: TGTGCCAGCACCCTGGGGGGGGCTGACGGCTACACCTTC.

The J gene is TRBJ2-1, the V gene TRBV11-1; D could derive from TRBD1 or TRBD2 (5 bases each). The germline V gene encodes CDR1 SGHAT and CDR2 FQDESV (reference sequence). Trimming pared 4 bases from V and 4 bases from J, leaving 11 bases between. The CDR3 has 14 amino acids. CDR3 nucleotide sequence: TGTGCCAGCAGCTATTGGGACCGTTACAATGAGCAGTTCTTC. It yields the protein CASSYWDRYNEQFF.

This clonotype came up a few times. The V and J genes are TRBV12-3 or TRBV12-4 and TRBJ1-5, with D hard to call. This CDR3 spans 12 amino acids. V shed 5 bases and J shed 4 bases, with 6 bases lying between them. In nucleotides, the CDR3 is TGTGCCAGCAGTCACATGAATCAGCCCCAGCATTTT. It specifies CASSHMNQPQHF.

The chain links TRBV12-3 or TRBV12-4 to TRBJ1-5; TRBD1 agrees at 10 bases. Trimming took 1 base from V and 0 from J; bases not matched to a gene: 9. The CDR3 loop spans 19 amino acids. The CDR3 loop reads CASSLGQGAGVYSNQPQHF. The CDR3 DNA is TGTGCCAGCAGTTTAGGACAGGGGGCAGGGGTGTATAGCAATCAGCCCCAGCATTTT.

The chain links TRBV27 to TRBJ2-1; D remains ambiguous. Germline V CDR1 and CDR2: MNHEY, SMNVEV (reference sequence). The V and J ends lost 6 bases and 7 bases respectively, with 10 bases between them. The length of the CDR3 is 12 residues. In DNA form, the CDR3 reads TGTGCCAGCAGCTCCAGCTTTAATGAGCAGTTCTTC. Encoded protein: CASSSSFNEQFF.

A few counts support this clonotype. The rearrangement links TRBV9 to TRBJ2-3; TRBD2 aligns across 7 bases. This CDR3 has 15 amino acids. V lost 4 bases to trimming and J lost 1 base; unmatched junction nucleotides: 6. From germline, CDR1 is SGDLS and CDR2 YYNGEE. The CDR3 DNA sequence: TGTGCCAGCAGCTCTCTAGCGGTGCGCACAGATACGCAGTATTTT. Its translation is CASSSLAVRTDTQYF.

The chain links TRBV4-1 to TRBJ2-1, with D maybe TRBD1 (5 bases). Between the trimmed V and J ends, which lost 3 bases and 13 bases, there was a span of 13 bases. Per the germline V gene, CDR1 is MGHRA and CDR2 is YSYEKL. This CDR3 is 12 amino acids long. The CDR3 protein is CASSQLGASQFF. In DNA form, the CDR3 reads TGCGCCAGCAGCCAGTTAGGGGCCTCCCAGTTCTTC.

The chain has TRBV27 and TRBJ1-2; 9 bases fit TRBD1. The CDR3 has 14 residues. Trimming at V came to 5 bases and at J to 7 bases, leaving 8 bases not matched to a gene. The V gene's germline CDR1 is MNHEY and CDR2 SMNVEV (reference sequence). This chain's CDR3 is CASSPGTGTGGYTF. CDR3 sequence (DNA): TGTGCCAGCAGTCCCGGGACAGGGACGGGTGGCTACACCTTC.

This clonotype was recorded a few times. This chain joins TRBV12-3 or TRBV12-4 and TRBJ1-1; no firm D call. CDR3 length: 13 amino acids. V lost 4 bases and J lost 11, with 17 bases in between. This CDR3 reads CASSSPSSMSAFF. The CDR3 DNA follows: TGTGCCAGCAGTTCCCCCTCTTCCATGTCGGCTTTCTTT.

The chain links TRBV5-1 to TRBJ1-6, with D maybe TRBD1 (5 bases). The length of the CDR3 is 18 residues. V was pared by 0 bases and J by 4 bases, with 17 bases between. Germline V gene data show CDR1 as SGHRS and CDR2 as YFSETQ. Written as DNA, the CDR3 is TGCGCCAGCAGCTTGGCCCATCTGGGACGGCAGTATAATTCACCCCTCCACTTT. It is translated as CASSLAHLGRQYNSPLHF.

The chain joins TRBV7-9 to TRBJ2-5; D uncertain. The CDR3 totals 15 residues. Trimming removed 0 bases at V and 2 bases at J, with 10 bases between. The V gene's germline CDR1 is SEHNR and CDR2 FQNEAQ (reference sequence). The CDR3 is CASSLAEMLQETQYF. The CDR3 region has the DNA TGTGCCAGCAGCTTAGCCGAGATGCTACAAGAGACCCAGTACTTC.

The chain combines TRBV12-3 or TRBV12-4 with TRBJ1-2; D call uncertain. The ends were cut back, 6 bases at V and 4 bases at J, with 21 bases in the middle. The CDR3 contains 16 residues. CDR3 sequence: CASSPTRLSRIYGYTF. The CDR3 DNA follows: TGTGCCAGCAGCCCCACCAGGTTGTCGCGGATCTATGGCTACACCTTC.